This T cell receptor (beta chain) was sequenced in a study of T cells in Graves' hyperthyroidism and ophthalmopathy (dated by TCRdb to between 2019 and 2020). As for the study more broadly: Peripheral blood was collected at initial diagnosis, before any treatment. TCR V-J signatures able to tell the groups apart were searched for in a discovery cohort of more than 90 patients, of whom roughly 42 had Graves' ophthalmopathy and around 57 had stable Graves' hyperthyroidism. An independent validation cohort of about 19 hyperthyroidism patients and 17 patients who later progressed to ophthalmopathy tested prospective prediction of ophthalmopathy. The 75 to 100 discovery patients were randomly split 7:3 into training and test sets. Thyroid tissue and blood T-cell repertoires from more than 5 Graves' hyperthyroidism patients were also compared in the study. After blood sampling, hyperthyroidism patients were treated with methimazole at a starting dose of 30 mg daily, and ophthalmopathy patients were treated with high-dose intravenous methylprednisolone. The paper reports TCR Vbeta CDR3 sequencing of roughly 140 peripheral blood samples: around 45 ophthalmopathy, fewer than 80 hyperthyroidism and approximately 17 progressor patients. What the authors observed across the whole study: A model built on a 13 V-J signature distinguished ophthalmopathy from stable hyperthyroidism, reaching 85% to 90% sensitivity and 81.08% specificity in cross-validation and 80%/75% in testing. In validation, the model predicted progression to ophthalmopathy a median of around 6.5 months before onset, with approximately 68% sensitivity and roughly 77% specificity. Sample size was not statistically predetermined, and blinding of investigators to group allocation was not performed. Most expanded thyroid clonotypes (frequency above 0.001) were also found in blood, which suggests that blood repertoires may mirror thyroid immune responses.

TCR beta CDR3 regions were amplified from RNA transcripts. For the first round of RT-PCR on the TCR CDR3, the HTBI primer set was used together with the Qiagen OneStep RT-PCR kit. Libraries were constructed in a second round of multiplex PCR, after which size selection and purification were performed. Sequencing of the libraries was done on an Illumina HiSeq2000 using paired-end 100 bp reads. Per the source publication's procedure: Raw data were processed with SOAPnuke, discarding reads with adapters, uncalled bases, mean Phred below 15, or no exact constant-primer or identifier match. High-quality paired reads were merged using COPE v1.2.5, and each unique nucleotide sequence was defined as a clonotype. MiTCR v1.1 was used to align clonotypes to the IMGT TRBV, TRBD and TRBJ reference segments. The analysis included only V-J combinations with a frequency above 0.0001, which together covered more than 98% of the repertoires. The TCS score was defined as the ratio of F50 (clonal expansion) to E x V (chaos), calculated using BLOSUM62-based TCRdist between CDR3 peptides within each V-J. Welch's t-statistics and random forest reduced 450 to 600 V-J features to roughly 13, which were used in a naive Bayes classifier (R e1071). TCRdb reran the public reads through fastp at Q25 and MiXCR, keeping productive beta chains. A single entry per CDR3 protein holds the most common genes and DNA from its merged rows. The V and J calls, along with clone size, are taken from TCRdb and not from the paper's own processing. The sample profile shows around 360,000 distinct CDR3 sequences; 15% of them were found once. The ten top clones hold roughly 20% of the sample.

Ophthalmopathy patients had moderately to severely active disease, Clinical Activity Score of at least 3, NOSPECS grade of at least 4, and duration under 3 months. Any patient with an uncontrolled infection, another autoimmune disease, pregnancy or lactation was excluded. Diagnoses were established on the basis of clinical symptoms, serum thyroxine and TRAb, thyroid ultrasound, and orbital computed tomography. Ficoll-Paque density gradient centrifugation was used to isolate PBMCs from 8 to 10 ml of fresh peripheral blood. Total RNA was extracted using Trizol reagent, and RNA quality was assessed on an Agilent 2100 Bioanalyzer. In this sample, this clonotype turned up a few times. There is no known antigen for this receptor. No base quality values were provided; no much bigger clone lies one nucleotide off. The TCR sequence derives from a woman aged 55 to 70 with Graves' ophthalmopathy. The source material was blood.

The CDR3 region reads CAWSVLAGGPRQDTGELFF. Read as DNA, the sequence is TGTGCCTGGAGTGTACTAGCGGGAGGCCCCAGGCAGGACACCGGGGAGCTGTTTTTT. The chain is made from TRBV30 and TRBJ2-2, with 12 junctional bases fitting TRBD2. Counted from cysteine to phenylalanine, this CDR3 has 19 amino acids. Only CDR3 DNA is held: 57 bases, read in frame from base 1. The germline V gene (reference sequence) yields GTSNPN for CDR1 and SVGIG for CDR2. V loses 0 bases at its end and J loses 3 bases; junction bases beyond the gene matches: 11.